Given below is one T cell receptor beta chain in context. The antigen remains unidentified. The assay was immunoSEQ multiplex PCR, and TCRdb's table has in-frame clones only and misses some. The data contain tens of thousands of clones, about 74% of them singletons. The data belong to a study of radiotherapy plus CTLA-4 blockade in lung cancer. Broader study findings: After treatment with radiotherapy plus ipilimumab, TCR clones that came from the tumor expanded in blood. Early blood T cell clone dynamics, with interferon-beta, were reported to best predict response.

The CDR3 has 16 amino acids. V was pared by 6 bases and J by 3 bases, with 9 bases of the junction left unmatched. The V gene's germline CDR1 is SGHDT and CDR2 YYEEEE. The rearrangement joins TRBV5-6 to TRBJ2-2, with 9 positions matching TRBD2. The clonotype originates from a human donor with non-small cell lung cancer whose response to radiotherapy plus ipilimumab could not be evaluated. Sequences were derived from peripheral blood, sampled from a patient treated with radiotherapy plus ipilimumab. CDR3 protein: CASIKSGRYDTGELFF. CDR3 DNA sequence: TGTGCCAGCATCAAAAGCGGGAGGTATGACACCGGGGAGCTGTTTTTT.